The 24 T cell receptor beta chains reported below all come from one sample, sequenced in a study of T cell therapy after organ transplantation. These receptors' antigens are unknown. Here immunoSEQ multiplex PCR was the method, and the copy in TCRdb shows in-frame clones only, minus some. The sample lists around 50,000 clones; about 95% were seen once. Sample: CD8+ T cells from blood, taken before autologous CMV-specific T cell therapy. All receptors come from a human patient who had received a solid organ transplant and had CMV disease.

This clone was seen just once. V usage is TRBV10-2 and J usage is TRBJ1-1; TRBD1 matches at 8 bases. Germline V gene sequence: CDR1 WSHSY, CDR2 SAAADI. Trimming removed 7 bases from V and 4 bases from J; junction bases left unmatched: 8. The CDR3 has 14 residues. The CDR3 DNA reads TGCGCCAGCACTACCGGGACAGGAGCCACTGAAGCTTTCTTT. This codes for CASTTGTGATEAFF.

The chain carries TRBV11-2 and TRBJ2-1; the D gene is possibly TRBD1 (6 bases). CDR3 length equals 16 residues. Germline V CDR1 and CDR2: SGHAT, FQNNGV. V was pared by 2 bases and J by 1 base, with 12 bases between. In DNA form, the CDR3 reads TGTGCCAGCAGCTTATCGAGGACAGAGTCCTACAATGAGCAGTTCTTC. Translated, it gives CASSLSRTESYNEQFF.

The chain recombines TRBV5-6 with TRBJ2-7; D unresolved. The CDR3 is 13 amino acids. Germline assignment: CDR1 SGHDT and CDR2 YYEEEE. V was cut by 0 bases and J by 2 bases, with 6 bases left in between. The CDR3, as DNA: TGTGCCAGCAGCTTGGAAGTGACCTACGAGCAGTACTTC. Translating gives CASSLEVTYEQYF.

This chain connects TRBV7-9 to TRBJ2-1; 11 bases agree with TRBD2. The length of the CDR3 is 17 residues. Germline CDR1 and CDR2: SEHNR and FQNEAQ (reference sequence). J lost 0 bases, V lost 6 bases, and 7 bases had no gene match. The CDR3 sequence is CASRGLADPFSYNEQFF. The CDR3, as DNA: TGTGCCAGCAGGGGACTAGCGGACCCCTTCTCCTACAATGAGCAGTTCTTC.

The chain carries TRBV9 and TRBJ1-4, with D unresolved. From germline, CDR1 is SGDLS and CDR2 YYNGEE. Trimming removed 2 bases at V and 0 bases at J, with 5 bases between. The CDR3 length is 14 residues. The CDR3 DNA reads as TGTGCCAGCAGCGTGGGGTCAACTAATGAAAAACTGTTTTTT. It codes for CASSVGSTNEKLFF.

This sequence joins TRBV29-1 and TRBJ2-7, with 8 bases fitting TRBD1. V was pared by 0 bases and J by 2 bases, with 6 bases of the junction left unmatched. Germline V lookup: CDR1 SQVTM, CDR2 ANQGSEA. The CDR3 runs 15 residues. The DNA for the CDR3 is TGCAGCGTTGAAGAGGAGGGACAGGAGACCTACGAGCAGTACTTC. It is translated as CSVEEEGQETYEQYF.

The rearrangement uses TRBV5-6 and TRBJ1-2, with a weak D call TRBD1 (6 bases). From germline, CDR1 is SGHDT and CDR2 YYEEEE. The CDR3 spans 16 residues. Trimming removed 3 bases at V and 3 bases at J, with 18 bases between. The CDR3 bases are TGTGCCAGCAGCTCGGAGTTGCACAGGGTTTACTATGGCTACACCTTC. This sequence encodes CASSSELHRVYYGYTF.

J is TRBJ2-7 and V is TRBV13; D call uncertain. The CDR3 length is 13 residues. Germline CDR1 reads PRHDT; CDR2 reads FYEKMQ (reference sequence). V was clipped by 8 bases and J by 0 bases, with 11 bases between them. The CDR3: CASSKVSSYEQYF. CDR3 sequence (DNA): TGTGCCAGCTCAAAGGTGTCCTCCTACGAGCAGTACTTC.

The V call is TRBV30, the J call TRBJ2-7; the match to TRBD1 covers 11 bases. The CDR3 is 14 residues long. The V segment lost 3 bases and the J segment 5 bases; nucleotides outside the gene matches: 6. Germline assignment: CDR1 GTSNPN and CDR2 SVGIG (reference sequence). This chain's CDR3 is CAWSAGQGADEQYF. The CDR3 nucleotides read TGTGCCTGGAGCGCAGGACAGGGGGCGGACGAGCAGTACTTC.

The rearrangement links TRBV2 to TRBJ2-1, with unresolved D. With 3 bases removed from V and 8 bases from J, the gap between germline ends came to 8 bases. This CDR3 spans 12 amino acids. CDR1 is SNHLY, CDR2 FYNNEI, per germline. CDR3 nucleotides: TGTGCCAGCAGTGACGGAGAGGATGAGCAGTTCTTC. The encoded protein is CASSDGEDEQFF.

V is TRBV2 and J is TRBJ2-7, with D tentatively TRBD1 (5 bases). V gave up 1 base and J gave up 0 bases, with 10 bases separating them. Germline V CDR1 and CDR2: SNHLY, FYNNEI. The CDR3 contains 15 residues. The CDR3: CASSEEAGLSYEQYF. The CDR3 nucleotides read TGTGCCAGCAGTGAAGAGGCAGGGCTCTCCTACGAGCAGTACTTC.

This chain links TRBV25-1 with TRBJ2-5; D is uncertain. Germline CDR1 MGHDK, CDR2 SYGVNS. V was shortened by 5 bases and J by 5 bases, with 21 bases between the two germline ends. The CDR3 consists of 16 residues. The CDR3 spells CASSNLGNPVRETQYF. CDR3 coding DNA: TGTGCCAGCAGTAACCTGGGAAACCCGGTGAGGGAGACCCAGTACTTC.

The chain carries TRBV6-5 and TRBJ2-1; D gene unclear. The CDR3 contains 16 residues. Germline lookup yields CDR1 MNHEY and CDR2 SVGAGI. V was shortened by 0 bases and J by 0 bases, with 9 bases between the two germline ends. As DNA, the CDR3 is TGTGCCAGCAGTTACTCGGTGAGAGGCTCCTACAATGAGCAGTTCTTC. This sequence encodes CASSYSVRGSYNEQFF.

The J gene is TRBJ2-1, the V gene TRBV7-6; 7 nucleotides match TRBD2. The germline V gene has CDR1 SGHVS and CDR2 FNYEAQ. V trimming: 0 bases; J trimming: 4 bases; junction bases outside the gene matches: 9. The CDR3 covers 17 residues. CDR3 in amino acids: CASSLAASGELYNEQFF. The DNA of the CDR3 is TGTGCCAGCAGCTTAGCTGCCAGCGGGGAACTTTACAATGAGCAGTTCTTC. The full variable domain, completed using reference TRBV7-6 and TRBJ2-1, is GAGVSQSPRYKVTKRGQDVALRCDPISGHVSLYWYRQALGQGPEFLTYFNYEAQQDKSGLPNDRFSAERPEGSISTLTIQRTEQRDSAMYRCASSLAASGELYNEQFFGPGTRLTVL.

CDR3 in amino acids: CASSQDFGAHGGYTF. The CDR3 DNA reads TGCGCCAGCAGCCAAGATTTCGGGGCCCATGGAGGCTACACCTTC. The gene calls are TRBV4-1 and TRBJ1-2; D is possibly TRBD1 (5 bases). Germline lookup yields CDR1 MGHRA and CDR2 YSYEKL. The CDR3 runs to 15 residues. Trimming pared 0 bases from V and 8 bases from J, leaving 16 bases between.

The count of this clone is one. The rearrangement uses TRBV27 and TRBJ1-2; D not certain. CDR3 size: 14 residues. Germline-derived CDR1 and CDR2 are MNHEY and SMNVEV (reference sequence). V lost 2 bases and J lost 8, with 15 bases in between. Here the CDR3 DNA reads TGTGCCAGCAGTTTAGGAGCCGGACCAACCGGCTACACCTTC. Amino acids: CASSLGAGPTGYTF.

This chain links TRBV6-5 with TRBJ1-2, with D maybe TRBD1 (5 bases). The CDR3 is 15 amino acids. From germline, CDR1 is MNHEY and CDR2 SVGAGI. The germline V and J ends were trimmed by 7 bases and 6 bases, with 21 bases remaining between them. The CDR3 coding sequence is TGTGCCAGCACTCCCTGGTCGGGGCGAGGGAATGGCTACACCTTC. Protein product: CASTPWSGRGNGYTF.

The chain is built from TRBV30 and TRBJ2-7, with 8 bases lining up with TRBD1. CDR1 and CDR2 (germline): GTSNPN, SVGIG (reference sequence). The CDR3 sequence is 13 residues long. Unmatched junction bases numbered 2, after V lost 2 bases and J lost 2 bases. This chain's CDR3 is CAWSPDRAYEQYF. The CDR3 bases are TGTGCCTGGAGTCCGGACAGGGCCTACGAGCAGTACTTC.

This clone was seen only once. J is TRBJ1-5 and V is TRBV27; weak D call: TRBD1 (5 bases). The V and J ends lost 5 bases and 2 bases respectively, with 10 bases between them. Germline V lookup: CDR1 MNHEY, CDR2 SMNVEV (reference sequence). CDR3 length equals 14 residues. CDR3 residues: CASSRLGGNQPQHF. As DNA, the CDR3 is TGTGCCAGCAGTCGGCTAGGGGGCAATCAGCCCCAGCATTTT.

The V and J genes are TRBV30 and TRBJ1-3; TRBD1 is a possible D gene (6 bases). CDR3 size: 17 residues. The V end was cut by 2 bases, the J end by 3 bases, with 20 bases between. In germline, CDR1 is GTSNPN, CDR2 SVGIG (reference sequence). The CDR3 sequence is CAWSKGVARTRGNTIYF. CDR3 DNA: TGTGCCTGGAGTAAGGGGGTTGCCAGAACCCGTGGAAACACCATATATTTT.

V gene TRBV6-6 combines with J gene TRBJ1-1; D may be TRBD1 (5 bases). The CDR3 contains 14 residues. The germline gives CDR1 MNHNY, CDR2 SVGAGI (reference sequence). V lost 6 bases to trimming and J lost 1 base, with 12 bases between them. The CDR3 bases are TGTGCCAGCAGGCCAGGGACCGGGAACACTGAAGCTTTCTTT. Translation: CASRPGTGNTEAFF.

This clone was seen just once. The chain uses TRBV14 and TRBJ2-5; TRBD1 matches 8 bases. Judging by the DNA end, TRBJ2-7 fits better; the J call may be wrong. The germline V gene encodes CDR1 SGHDN and CDR2 FVKESK. The CDR3 sequence is 13 residues long. The CDR3 DNA follows: TGTGCCAGCAGTCCCGGGACAGGCTACGAGCAGTACTTC. The encoded protein is CASSPGTGYEQYF.

The V gene is TRBV7-6, the J gene TRBJ2-2; 8 nucleotides match TRBD1. The germline gives CDR1 SGHVS, CDR2 FNYEAQ. J was trimmed by 7 bases and V by 5 bases; bases with no gene match: 12. The CDR3 length is 16 residues. The CDR3 sequence: CASSPRQGARGGELFF. In nucleotides, the CDR3 is TGTGCCAGCAGCCCGCGCCAGGGGGCGCGAGGCGGGGAGCTGTTTTTT.

This clone was counted a few times. The V gene is TRBV15, the J gene TRBJ1-4, with a possible D match to TRBD1 (5 bases). The CDR3 spans 16 residues. Germline assignment: CDR1 LNHNV and CDR2 YYDKDF (reference sequence). Trimming removed 0 bases from V and 7 bases from J, with 15 bases in between. The CDR3 protein is CATSREKAGPLEKLFF. The CDR3 bases are TGTGCCACCAGCAGAGAAAAGGCAGGGCCTCTTGAAAAACTGTTTTTT.